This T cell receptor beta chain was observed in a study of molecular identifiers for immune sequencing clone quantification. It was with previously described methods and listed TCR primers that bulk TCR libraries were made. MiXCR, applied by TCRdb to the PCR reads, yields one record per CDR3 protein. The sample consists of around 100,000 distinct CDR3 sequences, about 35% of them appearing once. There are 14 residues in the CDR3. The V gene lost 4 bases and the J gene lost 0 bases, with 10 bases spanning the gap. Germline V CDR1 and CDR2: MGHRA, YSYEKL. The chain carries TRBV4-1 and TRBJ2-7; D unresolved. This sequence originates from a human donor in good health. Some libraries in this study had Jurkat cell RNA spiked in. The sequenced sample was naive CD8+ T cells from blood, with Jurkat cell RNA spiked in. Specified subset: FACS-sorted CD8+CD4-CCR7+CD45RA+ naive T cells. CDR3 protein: CASSLDHSSYEQYF. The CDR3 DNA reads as TGCGCCAGCAGCCTAGACCACAGCTCCTACGAGCAGTACTTC.